These 18 T cell receptor beta chains were all obtained from the same sample, sequenced in a study of glioma-infiltrating T cells. The iRepertoire nested amplicon-rescue multiplex PCR amplified TCR alpha and beta CDR3s from RNA. TCRdb passed the multiplex PCR reads through MiXCR, listing each CDR3 protein once. This sample has about 200,000 distinct CDR3 sequences, with about 32% found just once. The sequenced sample was glioma tissue, nonneoplastic brain tissue, or PBMCs (not recorded which). These receptors originate from a human donor with low-grade glioma or glioblastoma, undergoing nonglioma brain surgery, or in good health (not recorded which).

This clonotype was counted many times. V usage is TRBV6-1 and J usage is TRBJ2-7, with 8 bases matching TRBD2. This CDR3 is 14 amino acids long. Trimming took 5 bases from V and 3 from J; bases not matched to a gene: 6. Looked up from germline, CDR1 is MNHNS and CDR2 is SASEGT. As DNA, the CDR3 is TGTGCCAGCAGTCTTAGCGGGATGGTCTACGAGCAGTACTTC. This codes for CASSLSGMVYEQYF.

This clonotype has a count of ten or more. The chain employs TRBV20-1 and TRBJ2-2, with TRBD1 matching 8 bases. Per the germline V gene, CDR1 is DFQATT and CDR2 is SNEGSKA (reference sequence). Trimming cost V 4 bases and J 5 bases; bases outside gene matches: 9. There are 15 residues in the CDR3. The CDR3 loop is CSATDRGPSTGELFF. The CDR3 DNA follows: TGCAGTGCTACCGACAGGGGTCCCTCAACCGGGGAGCTGTTTTTT.

Concerning this clonotype itself: A much larger clone sits a single nucleotide away, making a read error possible. The J gene is TRBJ2-3, the V gene TRBV9, with D maybe TRBD2 (5 bases). Germline V gives CDR1 SGDLS, CDR2 YYNGEE. The length of the CDR3 is 15 residues. CDR3 coding DNA: TGTGCCGGCAGCGTAGTTCCTAGCCCTACAGATACGCAGTATTTT. Amino acid sequence: CAGSVVPSPTDTQYF.

Notes on this clonotype: Germline is not matched at one junction end, which may reflect a read error. This chain joins TRBV27 and TRBJ2-3; no reliable D call. This CDR3 has 13 residues. Germline CDR1 MNHEY, CDR2 SMNVEV (reference sequence). Here the CDR3 reads CARRPPSTDTKYF. The DNA of the CDR3 is TGTGCCAGGCGCCCGCCCAGCACAGATACGAAGTATTTT.

This clonotype was observed at least ten times. The rearrangement links TRBV7-9 to TRBJ1-2; D unresolved. CDR3 length: 14 residues. The ends were cut back, 5 bases at V and 6 bases at J, with 16 bases in the middle. CDR1 is SEHNR and CDR2 is FQNEAQ in the germline V gene (reference sequence). The CDR3: CASSLYGGRDGYTF. Written as DNA, the CDR3 is TGTGCCAGCAGCCTATATGGAGGGAGAGATGGCTACACCTTC.

This clonotype was observed many times. J is TRBJ1-5 and V is TRBV15, with D unclear. The germline V and J ends were trimmed by 4 bases and 4 bases, with 8 bases remaining between them. Germline V gives CDR1 LNHNV, CDR2 YYDKDF (reference sequence). CDR3 size: 13 residues. This chain's CDR3 is CATSTGANQPQHF. CDR3 nucleotides: TGTGCCACCAGCACAGGTGCGAATCAGCCCCAGCATTTT.

As concerns this clonotype: Being one base from a much bigger clone, this may be a read error. Written as DNA, the CDR3 is TGTGCCAGCAGCTTCTGGGCGACTAGCATAGATACGCAGTATTTT. It encodes CASSFWATSIDTQYF. This sequence joins TRBV5-6 and TRBJ2-3; 7 bases match TRBD2. Germline assignment: CDR1 SGHDT and CDR2 YYEEEE. The CDR3 runs 15 residues.

The rearrangement links TRBV20-1 to TRBJ2-1; 12 nucleotides align to TRBD1. This CDR3 region has 15 residues. After removal of 0 bases from V and 10 bases from J, the junction contained 7 bases not matched to a gene. From germline, CDR1 is DFQATT and CDR2 SNEGSKA (reference sequence). The CDR3 nucleotides are TGCAGTGCTAGAGACCCGGGACAGGGGGCCTACGAGCAGTTCTTC. It translates to CSARDPGQGAYEQFF.

Remarks on this clonotype: The conserved phenylalanine or tryptophan is not found at the CDR3 terminus, so this likely reflects a read error. The chain uses TRBV27 and TRBJ2-5; 7 bases are shared with TRBD1. Germline trimming cut 6 bases from V and 7 bases from J; bases unmatched to any gene: 11. The CDR3 extends over 14 amino acids. Germline loops: CDR1 MNHEY, CDR2 SMNVEV (reference sequence). The CDR3 nucleotides are TGTGCCAGCAGACCGGGACAGTGGATGCGGACCCAGTACCTC. The encoded protein is CASRPGQWMRTQYL.

This clonotype was observed at least ten times. The chain recombines TRBV18 with TRBJ2-3, with 9 bases that match TRBD1. The CDR3 runs 14 residues. J lost 4 bases, V lost 3 bases, and 2 bases had no gene match. The germline V gene has CDR1 KGHSH and CDR2 LQKENI. CDR3 region: CASSPGQGADTQYF. CDR3 coding DNA: TGTGCCAGCTCACCGGGACAGGGCGCAGATACGCAGTATTTT.

This clonotype appeared a single time. The V and J genes are TRBV25-1 and TRBJ2-1; TRBD2 agrees at 8 bases. The germline gives CDR1 MGHDK, CDR2 SYGVNS. J gave up 6 bases and V 3 bases, and 7 bases lay outside the gene matches. This CDR3 has 15 residues. The CDR3 is CASSESGTRGNEQFF. CDR3 DNA sequence: TGTGCCAGCAGTGAGTCCGGGACTAGAGGCAATGAGCAGTTCTTC.

This clonotype was counted many times. CDR3 DNA: TGTGCCATCAGTCCCGACAGGGGGGGTGGTGAAGCTTTCTTT. This sequence encodes CAISPDRGGGEAFF. V is TRBV10-3 and J is TRBJ1-1; TRBD1 matches 9 bases. The V gene end was trimmed by 5 bases and the J gene end by 7 bases; junction bases not matched to a gene: 8. The CDR3 consists of 14 residues. Germline values: CDR1 ENHRY, CDR2 SYGVKD.

This clonotype was seen a few times. V and J are TRBV3-1 and TRBJ2-7; no definite D call. Trimming took 3 bases from V and 6 from J, leaving 9 bases between them. The CDR3 is made up of 12 amino acids. Germline CDR1 is LGHDT and CDR2 is YNNKEL (reference sequence). The CDR3 nucleotides read TGTGCCAGCAGCCACGGTGGTATCGAGCAGTACTTC. Its protein product is CASSHGGIEQYF.

This clonotype has ten or more counts. The V and J genes are TRBV27 and TRBJ1-1; 11 positions agree with TRBD1. Trimming removed 7 bases from V and 7 bases from J; junction bases left unmatched: 8. Germline V gene lookup returns CDR1 MNHEY and CDR2 SMNVEV (reference sequence). The CDR3 spans 14 residues. Here the CDR3 DNA reads TGTGCCAGCATCAAGGGACAGGGGGGAATTGAAGCTTTCTTT. This encodes CASIKGQGGIEAFF.

This clonotype was detected ten times or more. The chain joins TRBV6-2 or TRBV6-3 to TRBJ2-7, with TRBD2 identical over 9 bases. The CDR3 contains 17 residues. Germline lookup yields CDR1 MNHEY and CDR2 SVGEGT. The trim removed 5 bases at V and 4 bases at J, leaving 15 bases unmatched. The CDR3 nucleotides read TGTGCCAGCAGTCCCGGCGACTTTCTAGCGGGAAGGTACGAGCAGTACTTC. The encoded protein is CASSPGDFLAGRYEQYF.

The chain combines TRBV30 with TRBJ2-1; D not certain. V lost 2 bases to trimming and J lost 8 bases, with 10 bases between them. CDR1 and CDR2 (germline): GTSNPN, SVGIG (reference sequence). There are 12 residues in the CDR3. CDR3 nucleotide sequence: TGTGCCTGGAGTCCCCCCTCGGATGAGCAGTTCTTC. This codes for CAWSPPSDEQFF.

Only a few counts were recorded for this clonotype. This CDR3 is CASSLNRGGNQPQHF. CDR3 nucleotide sequence: TGTGCCAGCTCACTTAACAGGGGTGGAAATCAGCCCCAGCATTTT. The chain combines TRBV18 with TRBJ1-5, with 7 positions matching TRBD1. The ends lost 4 bases at V and 4 bases at J; junction bases unmatched: 7. Germline CDR1 and CDR2: KGHSH and LQKENI. The CDR3 runs 15 residues.

The chain's CDR3 is CASRVTGGHYEQYF. CDR3 nucleotide sequence: TGTGCCAGCAGAGTGACAGGGGGACACTACGAGCAGTACTTC. The chain links TRBV12-3 or TRBV12-4 to TRBJ2-7, with 9 bases fitting TRBD1. The CDR3 loop spans 14 amino acids. Trimming took 6 bases from V and 3 from J; bases not matched to a gene: 6.